A single TCR beta chain is shown here with its context. Its target antigen remains unknown. It has no much larger one-base neighbor in the sample; base qualities were not kept. At diagnosis, tumor, uninvolved tumor-adjacent lung and peripheral blood were collected and then preserved as a mix of FFPE and fresh-frozen material. For TCR repertoire profiling, the blood samples were analyzed as peripheral blood mononuclear cells. TCR beta CDR3 regions were sequenced from DNA using the immunoSEQ Assay. The source study handled its data this way. To compute T cell density, TCR beta template counts were normalized to usable DNA, which was estimated by amplifying housekeeping genes. The preseqR package was used to estimate richness by extrapolating to 400,000 templates for PBMC samples and to 120,000 templates for tissue samples. Clonality was taken to be one minus Pielou's evenness. Differential abundance testing on productive amino-acid clonotypes, with a minimum total count of 5 and an alpha of 0.1, was used to identify tissue-enriched TCRs. The Jaccard Index and the Morisita Overlap Index were used to measure repertoire overlap between compartments. TCR beta CDR3s were clustered by GLIPH together with public tetramer-defined viral CDR3s, and at least three viral sequences plus V-gene enrichment were required for viral motifs. This immuneACCESS table, as held by TCRdb, lists in-frame sequences with V and J called but not all clones. Of the missing ones, under half trace to an unresolved V gene in checked studies; the others have no known cause. Clone size and the V and J calls come from that table; the DNA yielded D and trimming. The sample table contains over 30,000 clones; only one count was recorded for around 80% of them. Around a third of the sample is taken by the ten largest.

This sample stems from a study of T cells in localized non-small cell lung cancer (dated by TCRdb to the early 2020s). In terms of the full investigation: T cell repertoires of a few hundred early-stage NSCLC patients were analyzed, with tumors being compared against uninvolved tumor-adjacent lungs. NSCLC patients had a mean age of approximately 70 years, and fewer than 150 were male and about a hundred female. The cohort comprised 200 to 300 treatment-naïve NSCLC patients with resected, localized lung tumors. Beyond this particular receptor, the publication reports: Because multi-region tumor sequencing was not performed, intratumor heterogeneity could not be ruled out. A median of 57 of the top 100 tumor clones were detected in paired uninvolved adjacent lung, and under 30 of these tumor clones were also found among the top 100 clones of the paired uninvolved adjacent lung. Because the study design was exploratory, TCR variables were selected using unadjusted p-values without false-discovery rate correction. Uninvolved tumor-adjacent lung showed the highest T cell clonality, higher than tumor, which suggests more focused antigenic responses in the uninvolved tumor-adjacent lung. Longer overall survival was associated with higher blood T cell density, whereas shorter survival was associated with higher adjacent-lung clonality.

Counted from cysteine to phenylalanine, this CDR3 has 15 amino acids. Only CDR3 DNA remains: 45 bases, in frame from the first base. CDR1 and CDR2 are drawn from the germline V gene (reference sequence): PRHDT, FYEKMQ. Trimmed from V: 4 bases; trimmed from J: 9 bases; junction bases lacking a gene match: 10. This TCR derives from a male donor aged 60 or over with stage II squamous cell lung carcinoma. Here the chain combines TRBV13 and TRBJ2-1; 9 central nucleotides agree with TRBD1. Here the sequenced sample was peripheral blood, taken before any cancer treatment. The nucleotides read TGTGCCAGCAGCTATATCGAACAGGGGGCTTTTGAGCAGTTCTTC. Its coded protein is CASSYIEQGAFEQFF. Reference TRBV13 and TRBJ2-1 proteins supply the regions before and after the CDR3; the full variable domain is: AAGVIQSPRHLIKEKRETATLKCYPIPRHDTVYWYQQGPGQDPQFLISFYEKMQSDKGSIPDRFSAQQFSDYHSELNMSSLELGDSALYFCASSYIEQGAFEQFFGPGTRLTVL.